This T cell receptor (beta chain) was sequenced for a study of blood T cell repertoires in COVID-19. About the research overall: COVID-19 samples, acute and convalescent, were from the United States, Italy and Spain.

As handled by the study authors: Reference gene primers were amplified, and this amplification served to estimate nucleated cell counts. Generated by immunoSEQ multiplex PCR, the TCRdb table keeps only in-frame clones and is missing some. V and J calls and clone size are given by that table; D and trimming were obtained from the DNA. The sample yields fewer than 350,000 clones, about 89% seen once. Assignments of participants to cohorts depended upon their own reported clinical history. All recovered Cohort 3 donors got two negative PCRs, got clearance, or saw symptom resolution. V shed 6 bases and J shed 4 bases, with 13 bases lying between them. The length of the CDR3 is 14 residues. Germline V gives CDR1 MNHNY, CDR2 SVGAGI (reference sequence).

This clonotype was sampled from a middle-aged woman who had recovered from COVID-19. The rearrangement uses TRBV6-6 and TRBJ1-5; D is possibly TRBD1 (6 bases). Sequences were obtained from PBMCs or T cells enriched from blood (not recorded which). For the CDR3, the DNA is TGTGCCAGCAGCCTCCGACAGGAGAATCAGCCCCAGCATTTT. It encodes CASSLRQENQPQHF.